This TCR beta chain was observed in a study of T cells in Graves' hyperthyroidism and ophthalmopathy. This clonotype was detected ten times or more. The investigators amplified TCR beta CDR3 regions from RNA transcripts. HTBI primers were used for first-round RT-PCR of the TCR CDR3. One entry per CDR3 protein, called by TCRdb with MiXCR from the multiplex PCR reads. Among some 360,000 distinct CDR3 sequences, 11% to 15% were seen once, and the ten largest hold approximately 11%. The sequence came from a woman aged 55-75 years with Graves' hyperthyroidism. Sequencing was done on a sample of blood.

Here the CDR3 reads CSVEGVGPSTDTQYF. CDR3 in DNA: TGCAGCGTTGAAGGAGTGGGGCCTAGCACAGATACGCAGTATTTT. J is TRBJ2-3 and V is TRBV29-1, with TRBD1 as a possible D gene (5 bases). Trimming pared 1 base from V and 0 bases from J, leaving 11 bases between. The CDR3 contains 15 residues. Germline CDR1 and CDR2: SQVTM and ANQGSEA.